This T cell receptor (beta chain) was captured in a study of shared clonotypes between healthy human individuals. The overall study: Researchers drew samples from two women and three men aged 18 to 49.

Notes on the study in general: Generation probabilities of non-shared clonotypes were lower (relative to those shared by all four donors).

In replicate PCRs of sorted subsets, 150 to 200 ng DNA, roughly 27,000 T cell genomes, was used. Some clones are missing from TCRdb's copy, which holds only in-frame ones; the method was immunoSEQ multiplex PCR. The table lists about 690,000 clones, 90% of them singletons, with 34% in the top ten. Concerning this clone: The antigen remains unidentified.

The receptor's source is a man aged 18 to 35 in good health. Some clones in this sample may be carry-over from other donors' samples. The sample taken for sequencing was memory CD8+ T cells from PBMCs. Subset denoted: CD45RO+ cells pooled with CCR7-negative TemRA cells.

The CDR3 region has the DNA TGTGCCAGCAGTGAGCCAGGTGGCAATCAGCCCCAGCATTTT. Amino acids: CASSEPGGNQPQHF. The chain has TRBV6-5 and TRBJ1-5, with D unclear. Trimming removed 5 bases at V and 2 bases at J, with 10 bases between. The CDR3 is 14 amino acids. Per germline, CDR1 MNHEY and CDR2 SVGAGI.